Listed here is a single T cell receptor beta chain. Its target is not known. These data come from a study of CD8 T cells in ankylosing spondylitis. Study results and caveats: Clones linked with disease were CD8+ and fairly uncommon in the peripheral blood. Disease-linked clones reportedly showed significant enrichment in matched ankylosing spondylitis synovial fluid.

The CDR3 runs 13 residues. V lost 0 bases and J 7 bases, leaving 10 bases between the germline ends. Germline CDR1 SGHTS, CDR2 YDEGEE. TCRdb ran MiXCR on the 5' RACE reads and lists one entry per CDR3 protein. This sample has about 220,000 distinct CDR3 sequences, with more than 25% found just once. This sequence joins TRBV5-8 and TRBJ1-2; D gene uncertain. The sequence derives from a male donor with ankylosing spondylitis or in good health (not recorded which). The sequencing sample was made of blood, either unsorted or a sorted T cell fraction (not recorded which). The CDR3 region has the DNA TGTGCCAGCAGCTTGGGGGTTTCTTCTGGCTACACCTTC. Translation: CASSLGVSSGYTF.